This T cell receptor beta chain was found in a study of cytomegalovirus exposure and HLA in healthy donors. The CDR3 sequence is 12 residues long. Germline trimming cut 6 bases from V and 12 bases from J; bases unmatched to any gene: 7. The germline CDR1 and CDR2 sequences are MDHEN and SYDVKM. Amplification used 60 Vbeta primers and 13 Jbeta primers. Produced via immunoSEQ multiplex PCR; TCRdb's table is partial and in-frame only. The sample consists of 250,000 or so clones, around 90% of them appearing once. The sample consisted of PBMCs. The chain has TRBV28 and TRBJ2-1; TRBD1 aligns across 8 bases. The receptor was isolated from a girl aged 2-9 years in good health and CMV-seronegative. CDR3 loop: CASRVGQGGQFF. CDR3 DNA sequence: TGTGCCAGCAGAGTCGGACAGGGTGGGCAGTTCTTC.